A selection of T cell receptor beta chains follows, all from one sample in a study of monozygotic twins with inflammatory bowel disease. TCRdb reanalyzed the 5' RACE reads and collapses them to one entry per CDR3 protein, without DNA. Recorded here are nearly 450,000 distinct CDR3 sequences; the top ten clones represent about 2.3%. Sequencing used blood. All receptors come from a human donor with ulcerative colitis or Crohn's disease, or a healthy co-twin of an affected twin (not recorded which). The CDR3 runs from the conserved cysteine through the conserved F or W. Each record gives: V gene, J gene, CDR3 protein.

>TRBV7-3|TRBJ2-3
CASSFWTGLAGGGDTQYF
>TRBV6-1|TRBJ1-4
CASSEGLDPQRLFF
>TRBV12-3/TRBV12-4|TRBJ1-1
CASSEQRTALNTEAFF
>TRBV12-3/TRBV12-4|TRBJ2-1
CASSLATLAGDFYNEQFF
>TRBV20-1|TRBJ1-2
CSVKRAGSMTRGYTF
>TRBV7-9|TRBJ2-1
CASSSDRLLYNEQFF
>TRBV6-5|TRBJ2-1
CASSYTLGLAGGNEQFF
>TRBV29-1|TRBJ1-2
CSVTGFSGYTF
>TRBV6-2/TRBV6-3|TRBJ1-1
CASSRLRDTLNTEAFF
>TRBV7-2|TRBJ1-6
CASSARSKESSPLHF
>TRBV29-1|TRBJ1-1
CSVDTGMNTEAFF
>TRBV9|TRBJ2-2
CASSPAGGNTGELFF
>TRBV7-2|TRBJ2-4
CASSLKRLKNIQYF
>TRBV4-1|TRBJ2-3
CASRGDTSFTDTQYF
>TRBV5-1|TRBJ1-2
CASSLAQGVDYGYTF
>TRBV12-3/TRBV12-4|TRBJ2-2
CASSQQITGELFF
>TRBV6-1|TRBJ2-1
CASSRTGFTDNEQFF
>TRBV7-3|TRBJ2-1
CASSFNLGKNNEQFF
>TRBV20-1|TRBJ2-5
CSWPEAGGETQYF
>TRBV7-2|TRBJ2-1
CASSLGWQGRNEQFF
>TRBV9|TRBJ2-1
CASSVQGAGYNEQFF
>TRBV14|TRBJ2-2
CASSQGLNGELFF
>TRBV7-9|TRBJ2-5
CASSRTGVGPETQYF
>TRBV5-1|TRBJ1-6
CASRLNNSPLHF
>TRBV2|TRBJ1-2
CASSGGGPGYTF
>TRBV4-1|TRBJ1-1
CASSPEQGRYTEAFF
>TRBV5-1|TRBJ1-1
CASSLVGVRNTEAFF
>TRBV7-9|TRBJ1-1
CASSDRGVSTEAFF
>TRBV5-1|TRBJ2-7
CASSSDREVSYEQYF
>TRBV12-3/TRBV12-4|TRBJ2-7
CASSRAGGEQYF
>TRBV28|TRBJ1-1
CASLGLNTEAFF
>TRBV15|TRBJ2-5
CATSSSWGSFQETQYF